This T cell receptor (beta chain) was found in a study of cytomegalovirus exposure and HLA in healthy donors. Study observations and caveats: Reports indicate that TCR beta sequences accurately predicted the HLA-A and HLA-B alleles of most subjects. The authors later found most CMV-associated TCR beta chains appeared HLA-restricted. A later analysis showed that HLA-associated TCR beta chains had undergone more clonal expansion than equally common others. Later analysis placed DRB1 highest and HLA-C lowest in TCR association rates, which differed by HLA locus.

Primers for the PCR totalled 60 Vbeta and 13 Jbeta. Assay: immunoSEQ multiplex PCR; the TCRdb copy retains only in-frame clones and omits some. The data contain 150,000 to 200,000 clones, approximately 84% of them singletons. Only one count was recorded for this clone. The antigen is unknown. Germline V CDR1 and CDR2: SGDLS, YYNGEE. V shed 4 bases, J shed 2 bases, and the junction held 7 bases outside the gene matches. CDR3 length: 16 amino acids. This chain connects TRBV9 to TRBJ1-5, with 9 bases aligning to TRBD1. The specimen sequenced was PBMCs. The TCR sequence derives from a girl under three years old in good health and CMV-seronegative. The DNA for the CDR3 is TGTGCCAGCAGCAAGAAGGGACAGGGATGCAATCAGCCCCAGCATTTT. Translation: CASSKKGQGCNQPQHF.